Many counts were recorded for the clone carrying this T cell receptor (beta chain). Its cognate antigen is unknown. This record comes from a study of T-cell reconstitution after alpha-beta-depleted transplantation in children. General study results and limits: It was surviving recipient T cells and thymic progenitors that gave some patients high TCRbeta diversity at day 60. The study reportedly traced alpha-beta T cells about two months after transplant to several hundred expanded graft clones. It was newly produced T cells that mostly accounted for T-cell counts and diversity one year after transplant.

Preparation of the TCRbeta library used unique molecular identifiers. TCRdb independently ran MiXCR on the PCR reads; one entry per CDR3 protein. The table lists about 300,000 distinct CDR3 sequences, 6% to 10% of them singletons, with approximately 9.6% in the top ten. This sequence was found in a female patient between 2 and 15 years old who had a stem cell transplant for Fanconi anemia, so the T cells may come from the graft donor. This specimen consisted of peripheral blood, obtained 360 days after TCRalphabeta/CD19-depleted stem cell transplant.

CDR3 in amino acids: CATSRDMVGYTF. The CDR3 bases are TGTGCCACCAGCAGAGATATGGTTGGCTACACCTTC. V gene TRBV15 combines with J gene TRBJ1-2; D gene ambiguous. Germline lookup yields CDR1 LNHNV and CDR2 YYDKDF (reference sequence). There are 12 residues in the CDR3. V lost 0 bases and J lost 7, with 6 bases in between.